The clone carrying this T cell receptor (beta chain) showed up just a few times. Its cognate antigen is unknown. Trimming cost V 0 bases and J 3 bases, with 7 bases left between them. Germline V gene sequence: CDR1 SGHRS, CDR2 YFSETQ. CDR3 length equals 13 residues. The immunoSEQ assay amplified TCRB CDR3 from up to about 2 ug DNA. The data were produced by immunoSEQ multiplex PCR, yet TCRdb's version contains in-frame clones alone and is incomplete. Seen here are 70,000 to 100,000 clones, roughly 87% observed once, and the top ten hold around 6.5%. The data belong to a study of glioma-infiltrating T cells after dendritic cell vaccination. Specified time point: after dendritic cell vaccination, including at tumor progression/relapse. Regarding the study as a whole: Patients with more pretreatment TILs had longer time to progression and survival.

This chain links TRBV5-1 with TRBJ2-7; D gene unclear. This TCR was recovered from a human donor with glioblastoma. The source material was blood, sampled after dendritic cell vaccination. As DNA, the CDR3 is TGCGCCAGCAGCTTGGATCTGAGCTACGAGCAGTACTTC. It is translated as CASSLDLSYEQYF.